The clone carrying this TCR beta chain was picked up a small number of times. CDR3 length: 13 residues. V lost 7 bases to trimming and J lost 9 bases, with 17 bases between them. In germline, CDR1 is MNHEY, CDR2 SMNVEV (reference sequence). MiXCR, run by TCRdb on the RT-PCR reads, gives a single entry per CDR3 protein. The profile covers about 680,000 distinct CDR3 sequences, with 13% to 15% appearing a single time and 3% to 4.5% taken by the ten largest. Sequenced material: memory CD4+ T cells from blood. The clonotype originates from a female donor in good health, serving as a healthy control. This sequence joins TRBV27 and TRBJ2-3, with D perhaps TRBD1 (6 bases). CDR3 region: CASTTGSKGTQYF. The CDR3 DNA reads TGTGCCAGCACCACAGGGTCTAAGGGGACGCAGTATTTT.